Below are 32 T cell receptor beta chains sequenced from a single sample in a study of OX40 agonist ivuxolimab in advanced cancers. Using immunoSEQ multiplex PCR, the repertoire was profiled, and TCRdb retains in-frame clones only, with some absent. This table has approximately 62,000 clones, 90% to 95% appearing once. The sample in question was CD4+ or CD8+ T cells sorted from blood, obtained in a trial of the OX40 agonist ivuxolimab. The receptors shown here come from an adult with an advanced solid tumor such as melanoma, head and neck, liver or kidney cancer.

V and J are TRBV11-2 and TRBJ2-7; 7 bases are shared with TRBD1. With 5 bases clipped from V and 4 bases from J, the junction kept 5 bases outside the gene matches. CDR1 and CDR2 from the germline V gene are SGHAT and FQNNGV. The CDR3 length is 13 residues. CDR3 nucleotide sequence: TGTGCCAGCAGCGAATACAGGGGTTACGAGCAGTACTTC. Translation gives CASSEYRGYEQYF. Using reference TRBV11-2 and TRBJ2-7 for the parts outside the CDR3, the full variable domain is EAGVAQSPRYKIIEKRQSVAFWCNPISGHATLYWYQQILGQGPKLLIQFQNNGVVDDSQLPKDRFSAERLKGVDSTLKIQPAKLEDSAVYLCASSEYRGYEQYFGPGTRLTVT.

CDR3 loop: CASSLALNTEAFF. CDR3 nucleotides: TGTGCCAGCAGCTTAGCGCTGAACACTGAAGCTTTCTTT. The chain joins TRBV7-9 to TRBJ1-1; D gene ambiguous. Germline lookup yields CDR1 SEHNR and CDR2 FQNEAQ (reference sequence). Trimming removed 0 bases from V and 0 bases from J, with 2 bases in between. The CDR3 is 13 residues long. Supplemented by reference TRBV7-9 and TRBJ1-1, the full variable domain reads DTGVSQNPRHKITKRGQNVTFRCDPISEHNRLYWYRQTLGQGPEFLTYFQNEAQLEKSRLLSDRFSAERPKGSFSTLEIQRTEQGDSAMYLCASSLALNTEAFFGQGTRLTVV.

The chain links TRBV7-9 to TRBJ2-5; D is possibly TRBD1 or TRBD2 (6 bases each). Trimming stripped 3 bases from V and 2 bases from J, with 16 bases between. CDR1 is SEHNR, CDR2 FQNEAQ, per germline (reference sequence). The CDR3 covers 16 residues. The CDR3 loop reads CASSFMGGAGQETQYF. The CDR3 DNA sequence: TGTGCCAGCAGCTTTATGGGGGGCGCTGGGCAAGAGACCCAGTACTTC.

The rearrangement links TRBV5-1 to TRBJ2-7; no clear D gene. Germline loops: CDR1 SGHRS, CDR2 YFSETQ. V was clipped by 0 bases and J by 3 bases, with 16 bases between them. The CDR3 extends over 16 amino acids. CDR3 region: CASSLANIGPSYEQYF. CDR3 sequence (DNA): TGCGCCAGCAGCTTGGCCAATATTGGACCAAGCTACGAGCAGTACTTC.

The V and J genes are TRBV15 and TRBJ2-3, with TRBD2 identical over 9 bases. V shed 5 bases, J shed 1 base, and the junction held 7 bases outside the gene matches. Germline V gene lookup returns CDR1 LNHNV and CDR2 YYDKDF (reference sequence). CDR3 length: 16 amino acids. This CDR3 reads CATSSRRTSGTDTQYF. The CDR3 coding sequence is TGTGCCACCAGCTCACGCCGGACTAGCGGCACAGATACGCAGTATTTT.

The J gene is TRBJ2-3, the V gene TRBV6-5; TRBD2 matches at 8 bases. CDR3 size: 16 residues. Unmatched junction bases numbered 6, after V lost 2 bases and J lost 2 bases. Germline V gene sequence: CDR1 MNHEY, CDR2 SVGAGI. DNA for the CDR3: TGTGCCAGCAGTTACACGGGGGGGCCATCCACAGATACGCAGTATTTT. Amino acids: CASSYTGGPSTDTQYF.

This rearrangement joins TRBV5-5 to TRBJ2-5; unclear D gene. Germline CDR1 reads SGHKS; CDR2 reads YYEKEE (reference sequence). This CDR3 is built from 14 residues. V lost 4 bases and J 2 bases, leaving 12 bases between the germline ends. The CDR3 bases are TGTGCCAGCAGCAGGGTCGATCGGCAAGAGACCCAGTACTTC. Translation gives CASSRVDRQETQYF.

The chain has TRBV7-6 and TRBJ2-7, with D maybe TRBD1 (6 bases). Germline-derived CDR1 and CDR2 are SGHVS and FNYEAQ. Trimming stripped 3 bases from V and 7 bases from J, with 16 bases between. This CDR3 region has 14 residues. The CDR3 spells CASSFLQGPSEQYF. DNA of the CDR3: TGTGCCAGCAGCTTTCTCCAGGGGCCCTCGGAGCAGTACTTC. Filled out from reference TRBV7-6 and TRBJ2-7, the complete variable domain reads GAGVSQSPRYKVTKRGQDVALRCDPISGHVSLYWYRQALGQGPEFLTYFNYEAQQDKSGLPNDRFSAERPEGSISTLTIQRTEQRDSAMYRCASSFLQGPSEQYFGPGTRLTVT.

The rearrangement links TRBV10-3 to TRBJ1-5; possibly TRBD1 for D (5 bases). In germline, CDR1 is ENHRY, CDR2 SYGVKD. The CDR3 extends over 15 amino acids. The V gene lost 0 bases and the J gene lost 4 bases, with 10 bases spanning the gap. This chain's CDR3 is CAISESPQDNQPQHF. CDR3 nucleotides: TGTGCCATCAGTGAGTCGCCACAGGATAATCAGCCCCAGCATTTT.

This clone was observed a handful of times. The chain combines TRBV27 with TRBJ1-1; D ambiguous. Germline values: CDR1 MNHEY, CDR2 SMNVEV (reference sequence). V shed 2 bases and J shed 5 bases, with 6 bases lying between them. This CDR3 has 12 residues. The CDR3 DNA follows: TGTGCCAGCAGTTTACCCGGGACTGAAGCTTTCTTT. Residues: CASSLPGTEAFF.

This clone was found once. This chain joins TRBV7-2 and TRBJ2-2, with 9 bases matching TRBD2. CDR3 length equals 15 residues. V was pared by 6 bases and J by 4 bases, with 6 bases of the junction left unmatched. Per the germline V gene, CDR1 is SGHTA and CDR2 is FQGNSA. Here the CDR3 DNA reads TGTGCCAGCAGTAATAGCGGGAGTGGCACCGGGGAGCTGTTTTTT. It specifies CASSNSGSGTGELFF.

The chain joins TRBV6-5 to TRBJ1-1; no reliable D call. Trimming pared 2 bases from V and 3 bases from J, leaving 7 bases between. This CDR3 comprises 13 residues. Germline V lookup: CDR1 MNHEY, CDR2 SVGAGI. The CDR3 here is CASSYVGDTEAFF. CDR3 DNA sequence: TGTGCCAGCAGTTACGTCGGCGACACTGAAGCTTTCTTT.

For the CDR3, the DNA is TGTGCCAGCAGCTTGAGTACTAGCGGGACCGCCTCCTACGAGCAGTACTTC. Its translation: CASSLSTSGTASYEQYF. V usage is TRBV7-9 and J usage is TRBJ2-7, with 10 bases that match TRBD2. With V trimmed by 3 bases and J by 0 bases, 8 bases remained unmatched. The CDR3 is made up of 17 amino acids. Germline CDR1 is SEHNR and CDR2 is FQNEAQ (reference sequence).

The V call is TRBV9, the J call TRBJ1-1, with D uncertain. V was trimmed by 1 base and J by 4 bases, leaving 11 bases between them. The CDR3 contains 14 residues. In germline, CDR1 is SGDLS, CDR2 YYNGEE. CDR3 nucleotide sequence: TGTGCCAGCAGCGTATACGTCGCCTCCACTGAAGCTTTCTTT. Protein product: CASSVYVASTEAFF.

The chain couples TRBV7-6 to TRBJ2-7, with D possibly matching TRBD2 (5 bases). The V end lost 1 base, the J end lost 2 bases, and 6 bases lay between the germline ends. CDR1 is SGHVS and CDR2 is FNYEAQ in the germline V gene. The length of the CDR3 is 13 residues. This CDR3 reads CASSLGGPYEQYF. CDR3 coding DNA: TGTGCCAGCAGCTTAGGAGGGCCCTACGAGCAGTACTTC.

The V gene is TRBV4-3, the J gene TRBJ2-1; 13 nucleotides agree with TRBD2. V was clipped by 6 bases and J by 8 bases; unmatched bases: 7. Germline values: CDR1 LGHNA, CDR2 YSLEER. CDR3 size: 15 residues. CDR3 DNA: TGCGCCAGCAGACTTGGACTAGCGGGAGTACATGAGCAGTTCTTC. As protein: CASRLGLAGVHEQFF.

The V call is TRBV15, the J call TRBJ2-3; D remains ambiguous. Germline assignment: CDR1 LNHNV and CDR2 YYDKDF (reference sequence). V was clipped by 1 base and J by 0 bases, with 23 bases between them. This CDR3 comprises 20 residues. The CDR3 DNA sequence: TGTGCCACCAGCAGAGCGGCCCCAGGTCTTTCTAACCCTAGCACAGATACGCAGTATTTT. The encoded protein is CATSRAAPGLSNPSTDTQYF.

The chain couples TRBV6-5 to TRBJ2-7; TRBD1 matches 7 bases. The ends lost 0 bases at V and 6 bases at J; junction bases unmatched: 8. The CDR3 totals 15 residues. The V gene's germline CDR1 is MNHEY and CDR2 SVGAGI. The CDR3 is CASSYSRGGPSEQYF. The CDR3 nucleotides are TGTGCCAGCAGTTACTCGAGAGGGGGCCCTAGCGAGCAGTACTTC.

The chain combines TRBV5-1 with TRBJ1-2, with 8 positions matching TRBD1. After removal of 7 bases from V and 7 bases from J, the junction contained 6 bases not matched to a gene. The germline V gene has CDR1 SGHRS and CDR2 YFSETQ. There are 12 residues in the CDR3. The CDR3 DNA reads as TGCGCCAGCGCCGGACAGGGCGTTGGCTACACCTTC. It codes for CASAGQGVGYTF.

This clone was counted once. V gene TRBV18 combines with J gene TRBJ2-7; TRBD2 matches at 7 bases. This CDR3 has 13 residues. Germline lookup yields CDR1 KGHSH and CDR2 LQKENI. Unmatched junction bases numbered 0, after V lost 3 bases and J lost 1 base. In nucleotides, the CDR3 is TGTGCCAGCTCACCGGGGGGGTCCTACGAGCAGTACTTC. It encodes CASSPGGSYEQYF.

This rearrangement joins TRBV4-1 to TRBJ2-1; 7 bases align to TRBD2. With V trimmed by 0 bases and J by 5 bases, 7 bases remained unmatched. The germline gives CDR1 MGHRA, CDR2 YSYEKL. CDR3 length: 16 amino acids. In DNA, the CDR3 is TGCGCCAGCAGCCAAGATCGTCTAGCGGTCCACAATGAGCAGTTCTTC. Protein sequence: CASSQDRLAVHNEQFF.

This sequence joins TRBV27 and TRBJ2-7; D is possibly TRBD1 (6 bases). CDR1 and CDR2 (germline): MNHEY, SMNVEV (reference sequence). V lost 2 bases and J 0 bases, leaving 11 bases between the germline ends. CDR3 size: 15 residues. The CDR3 nucleotides are TGTGCCAGCAGTTTAAGGACAGTCCGCTCCTACGAGCAGTACTTC. It is translated as CASSLRTVRSYEQYF.

The J gene is TRBJ2-3, the V gene TRBV7-9; TRBD2 matches 10 bases. The CDR3 runs to 16 residues. Germline-derived CDR1 and CDR2 are SEHNR and FQNEAQ (reference sequence). The junction had 9 bases not matched to a gene; V was cut back by 6 bases and J by 3 bases. The CDR3 coding sequence is TGTGCCAGCAGACCCAGCGGGAGGGCCGGGACAGATACGCAGTATTTT. The encoded protein is CASRPSGRAGTDTQYF.

The chain carries TRBV9 and TRBJ2-2, with D perhaps TRBD1 or TRBD2 (5 bases each). The CDR3 sequence is 17 residues long. V dropped 1 base and J dropped 5 bases, with 18 bases sitting between them. Germline lookup yields CDR1 SGDLS and CDR2 YYNGEE. The DNA of the CDR3 is TGTGCCAGCAGCGTAAATGAGGGGTGGGGTAGGACCGGGGAGCTGTTTTTT. It specifies CASSVNEGWGRTGELFF.

The chain has TRBV19 and TRBJ1-5, with 9 bases identical to TRBD1. V dropped 5 bases and J dropped 5; count of bases not matched to a gene: 10. The germline V gene encodes CDR1 LNHDA and CDR2 SQIVND (reference sequence). The CDR3 sequence is 16 residues long. The CDR3 region is CASSVLPGQGDQPQHF. The CDR3 nucleotides are TGTGCCAGTAGTGTTCTACCGGGACAGGGTGATCAGCCCCAGCATTTT.

The chain is built from TRBV9 and TRBJ2-7; 12 bases map to TRBD2. There are 13 residues in the CDR3. Trimming removed 0 bases from V and 11 bases from J; junction bases left unmatched: 3. Germline CDR1 and CDR2: SGDLS and YYNGEE. CDR3 in amino acids: CASSVGTSGKKYF. DNA of the CDR3: TGTGCCAGCAGCGTAGGGACTAGCGGGAAAAAGTACTTC.

The CDR3 loop reads CASSQEASGNEQFF. CDR3 sequence (DNA): TGCGCCAGCAGCCAAGAGGCTAGCGGAAATGAGCAGTTCTTC. The genes are TRBV4-3 and TRBJ2-1; 7 bases fit TRBD2. The CDR3 has 14 residues. Trimming cost V 0 bases and J 7 bases; bases outside gene matches: 3. Germline assignment: CDR1 LGHNA and CDR2 YSLEER.

The rearrangement links TRBV9 to TRBJ1-2; 10 bases fit TRBD1. This CDR3 is built from 15 residues. The ends lost 7 bases at V and 6 bases at J; junction bases unmatched: 12. The germline gives CDR1 SGDLS, CDR2 YYNGEE. CDR3 loop: CASHNFGTGVDGYTF. The DNA for the CDR3 is TGTGCCAGCCATAACTTCGGGACAGGGGTGGATGGCTACACCTTC.

The chain couples TRBV6-1 to TRBJ1-2, with TRBD1 as a possible D gene (5 bases). The V and J ends lost 6 bases and 4 bases respectively, with 12 bases between them. The CDR3 runs 13 residues. Looked up from germline, CDR1 is MNHNS and CDR2 is SASEGT. This CDR3 is CASSHGGGYGYTF. CDR3 nucleotide sequence: TGTGCCAGCAGCCACGGGGGGGGCTATGGCTACACCTTC.

V usage is TRBV7-2 and J usage is TRBJ2-7, with D hard to call. This CDR3 is 11 amino acids long. From germline, CDR1 is SGHTA and CDR2 FQGNSA. V lost 5 bases and J 2 bases, leaving 4 bases between the germline ends. This CDR3 is CASSPPYEQYF. The CDR3 nucleotides are TGTGCCAGCAGCCCTCCCTACGAGCAGTACTTC.

The chain has TRBV9 and TRBJ1-1; 8 bases fit TRBD1. The V gene end was trimmed by 4 bases and the J gene end by 3 bases; junction bases not matched to a gene: 17. This CDR3 is built from 18 residues. Per germline, CDR1 SGDLS and CDR2 YYNGEE. DNA for the CDR3: TGTGCCAGCAGCTCGCGGACAGGGAAAGATAGTGGGGACACTGAAGCTTTCTTT. Translated: CASSSRTGKDSGDTEAFF.

J is TRBJ2-1 and V is TRBV7-3; 11 bases agree with TRBD2. The CDR3 extends over 15 amino acids. Germline assignment: CDR1 SGHTA and CDR2 FQGTGA. With V trimmed by 4 bases and J by 8 bases, 7 bases remained unmatched. CDR3: CASSSKTSGVDEQFF. Written as DNA, the CDR3 is TGTGCCAGCAGCTCCAAGACTAGCGGGGTCGATGAGCAGTTCTTC.